This TCR beta chain was obtained from a study of T cell repertoires in cytomegalovirus infection. In the study overall: HLA-B-restricted CMV epitopes that are well studied were used alongside recently identified HLA-C-restricted ones. From public TCR beta signatures came an indication of both CMV infection and matching HLA type. Study results and limitations: CMV carriers with the relevant HLA were identified by cumulative public TCR beta family frequency. Dominant in the ex vivo response were TCR beta clonotypes restricted by HLA-C and specific for CMV.

Germline CDR1 reads DFQATT; CDR2 reads SNEGSKA (reference sequence). This CDR3 comprises 19 residues. Unmatched junction bases numbered 16, after V lost 3 bases and J lost 0 bases. TCRdb independently ran MiXCR on the reads; one entry per CDR3 protein. The table lists approximately 990,000 distinct CDR3 sequences, about a third of them singletons. About this clonotype itself: The antigen remains undetermined.

Sequenced material: cultured CD8+ T cells from PBMCs, taken from culture after CMV antigen stimulation. The sequence came from a human donor in good health (CMV status not recorded). Some clones in this sample may be carry-over from other donors' samples. This chain connects TRBV20-1 to TRBJ1-1; 10 nucleotides agree with TRBD1. CDR3 nucleotides: TGCAGTGCTAGCCGGGACAGGGGACCCCATCCTCTCATGAACACTGAAGCTTTCTTT. Encoded protein: CSASRDRGPHPLMNTEAFF.